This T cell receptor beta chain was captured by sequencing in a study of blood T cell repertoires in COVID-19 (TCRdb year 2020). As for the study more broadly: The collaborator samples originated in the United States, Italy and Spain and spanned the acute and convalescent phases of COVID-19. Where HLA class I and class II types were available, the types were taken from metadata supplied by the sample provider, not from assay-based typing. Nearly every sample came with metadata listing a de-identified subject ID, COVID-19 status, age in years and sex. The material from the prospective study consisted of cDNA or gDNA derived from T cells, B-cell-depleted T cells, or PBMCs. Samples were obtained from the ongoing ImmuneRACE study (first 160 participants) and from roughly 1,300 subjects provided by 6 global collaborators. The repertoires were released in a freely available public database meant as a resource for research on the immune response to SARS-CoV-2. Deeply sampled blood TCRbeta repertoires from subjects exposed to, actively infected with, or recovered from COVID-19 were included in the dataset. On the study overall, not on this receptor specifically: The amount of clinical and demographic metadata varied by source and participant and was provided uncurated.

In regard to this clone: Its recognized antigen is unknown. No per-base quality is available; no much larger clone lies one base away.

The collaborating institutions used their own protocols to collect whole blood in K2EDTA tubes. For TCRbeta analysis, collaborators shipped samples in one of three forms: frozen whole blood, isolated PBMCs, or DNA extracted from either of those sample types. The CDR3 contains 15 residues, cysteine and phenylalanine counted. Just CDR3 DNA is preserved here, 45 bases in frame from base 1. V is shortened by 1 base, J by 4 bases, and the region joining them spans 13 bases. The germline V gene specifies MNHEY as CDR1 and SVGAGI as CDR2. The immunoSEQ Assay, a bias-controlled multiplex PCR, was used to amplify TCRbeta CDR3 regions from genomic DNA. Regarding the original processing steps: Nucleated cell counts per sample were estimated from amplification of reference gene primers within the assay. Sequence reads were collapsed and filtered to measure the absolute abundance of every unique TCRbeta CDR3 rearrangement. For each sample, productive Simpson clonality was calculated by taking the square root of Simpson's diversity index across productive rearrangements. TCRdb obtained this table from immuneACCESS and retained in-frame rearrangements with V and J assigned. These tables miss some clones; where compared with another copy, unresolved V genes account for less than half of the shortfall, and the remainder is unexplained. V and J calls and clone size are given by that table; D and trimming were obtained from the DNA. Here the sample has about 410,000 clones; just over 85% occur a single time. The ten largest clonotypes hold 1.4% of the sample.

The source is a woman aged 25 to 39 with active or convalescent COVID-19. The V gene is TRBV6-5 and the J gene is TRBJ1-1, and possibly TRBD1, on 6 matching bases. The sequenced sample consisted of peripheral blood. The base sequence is TGTGCCAGCAGTTACTTCCGGGACAAGGGCACTGAAGCTTTCTTT. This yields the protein CASSYFRDKGTEAFF.